This TCR beta chain was observed in a study of beta chain features in type 1 diabetes. Study as a whole: Cell yields, gender and age were comparable in patients and healthy donors. Study outcomes and limitations: TCRB CDR3s were moderately but significantly shorter in Type 1 diabetes patients in all four CD4+ subsets. When cDNA is sequenced, cells with high TCR expression could be over-represented.

This clone has just a few counts. Its antigen remains unidentified. Reverse transcribing all isolated RNA meant expressed TCRB transcripts were sequenced. Repertoires were generated with immunoSEQ multiplex PCR, while TCRdb's copy carries only in-frame clones and drops some. The data contain hundreds of thousands of clones, about 14% of them singletons. The CDR3 runs 15 residues. Trimming took off 0 bases at V and 4 bases at J, with 12 bases between the two ends. The germline V gene has CDR1 LGHNA and CDR2 YSLEER. Stem cell-like memory, regulatory, central memory and naive CD4+ cells were sorted via CD45RO/CCR7/CD25/CD127/CD95/CD27.

This sequence was found in a man aged 30-40 years in good health. The specimen sequenced was naive CD4+ T cells from blood. This chain links TRBV4-3 with TRBJ1-2; D gene ambiguous. CDR3 coding DNA: TGCGCCAGCAGCCAAGATATGTGGCAGAGCTATGGCTACACCTTC. Translated, it gives CASSQDMWQSYGYTF.